One sample yielded the 17 T cell receptor beta chains listed below, sequenced in a study of early T cells in non-severe SARS-CoV-2 infection. TCRdb analysed the 5' RACE reads with MiXCR anew, one entry per CDR3 protein. The data hold over 55,000 distinct CDR3 sequences, with 10% observed a single time. The sequenced material came from whole blood. These receptors all stem from an adult who was a healthcare worker with PCR-confirmed SARS-CoV-2 infection or an uninfected control (not recorded which).

This clonotype occurred a few times. The V gene is TRBV5-1, the J gene TRBJ1-6; D ambiguous. The CDR3 length is 18 residues. V was trimmed by 4 bases and J by 0 bases, leaving 17 bases between them. In germline, CDR1 is SGHRS, CDR2 YFSETQ. The CDR3 bases are TGCGCCAGCAGCCAGAGCAGCGCATCCGGCTCCTATAATTCACCCCTCCACTTT. Translated, it gives CASSQSSASGSYNSPLHF.

This clonotype has ten or more counts. The chain couples TRBV18 to TRBJ2-2, with TRBD1 matching 7 bases. In germline, CDR1 is KGHSH, CDR2 LQKENI. J lost 5 bases, V lost 5 bases, and 5 bases had no gene match. The length of the CDR3 is 14 residues. CDR3 sequence (DNA): TGTGCCAGCTCAGCCTTGACAGGGACCGGGGAGCTGTTTTTT. Translated, it gives CASSALTGTGELFF.

This clonotype was recorded many times. This chain uses TRBV30 with TRBJ2-7; 9 bases are a match to TRBD1. Germline V CDR1 and CDR2: GTSNPN, SVGIG (reference sequence). J lost 3 bases, V lost 4 bases, and 4 bases had no gene match. The CDR3 is 13 residues long. CDR3 bases: TGTGCCTGGAACCGGGACAGGGTCTACGAGCAGTACTTC. Its protein is CAWNRDRVYEQYF.

J is TRBJ2-7 and V is TRBV5-1, with unresolved D. Per germline, CDR1 SGHRS and CDR2 YFSETQ. Between the trimmed V and J ends, which lost 1 base and 0 bases, there was a span of 8 bases. The CDR3 length is 14 residues. CDR3 protein: CASSLSAVSYEQYF. In nucleotides, the CDR3 is TGCGCCAGCAGCTTGTCAGCCGTCTCCTACGAGCAGTACTTC.

The gene calls are TRBV18 and TRBJ1-2, with 8 bases that match TRBD1. V was pared by 3 bases and J by 8 bases, with 8 bases of the junction left unmatched. CDR3 length: 14 residues. The V gene's germline CDR1 is KGHSH and CDR2 LQKENI. The CDR3 protein is CASSPDRTGRGYTF. The CDR3 nucleotides are TGTGCCAGCTCACCTGATAGGACAGGGCGCGGCTACACCTTC.

This rearrangement joins TRBV12-5 to TRBJ2-3, with D possibly being TRBD2 (6 bases). V shed 7 bases and J shed 5 bases, with 16 bases lying between them. The CDR3 length is 14 residues. CDR1 and CDR2 from the germline V gene are LGHNT and FRNRAP. CDR3 DNA sequence: TGTGCTAGTGCCCCGGGACTGAAGATAGATACGCAGTATTTT. It specifies CASAPGLKIDTQYF.

This clonotype was picked up many times. The chain couples TRBV3-1 to TRBJ1-6; no definite D call. The V gene's germline CDR1 is LGHDT and CDR2 YNNKEL (reference sequence). The germline V and J ends were trimmed by 4 bases and 9 bases, with 16 bases remaining between them. This CDR3 contains 15 residues. CDR3 bases: TGTGCCAGCAGCCTAGGACTGGCTTTTGGTTCACCCCTCCACTTT. It specifies CASSLGLAFGSPLHF.

This clonotype came up many times. The J gene is TRBJ2-1, the V gene TRBV16, with 12 bases matching TRBD2. V was pared by 4 bases and J by 8 bases, with 6 bases of the junction left unmatched. Per germline, CDR1 KGHSY and CDR2 FQNENV. CDR3 length equals 15 residues. The chain's CDR3 is CASSPSSGRADEQFF. In DNA form, the CDR3 reads TGTGCCAGCAGCCCGTCTAGCGGGAGGGCCGATGAGCAGTTCTTC.

A word on this clonotype: The junction departs from germline at one end; a sequencing error may be responsible. The genes are TRBV7-9 and TRBJ1-2; 7 nucleotides align to TRBD1. Germline CDR1 and CDR2: SEHNR and FQNEAQ (reference sequence). The CDR3 contains 11 residues. The CDR3 region is CASAQGSAPSF. CDR3 nucleotides: TGTGCCAGCGCACAGGGGTCGGCTCCGTCCTTC.

This clonotype was seen ten or more times. The J gene is TRBJ1-5, the V gene TRBV12-3 or TRBV12-4; 7 bases fit TRBD1. Germline trimming cut 6 bases from V and 7 bases from J; bases unmatched to any gene: 9. This CDR3 spans 14 amino acids. In nucleotides, the CDR3 is TGTGCCAGCAGCTTGACCAGGGGGATCCAGCCCCAGCATTTT. This sequence encodes CASSLTRGIQPQHF.

This clonotype was seen many times. One end of the junction is discordant with germline, which a read error may explain. The DNA of the CDR3 is TGTGCTAGCAGCTTAGGCTGGGCGGGAGCCGGGGAGCTGTTTTTT. Amino acid sequence: CASSLGWAGAGELFF. The J gene is TRBJ2-2, the V gene TRBV7-7; TRBD2 agrees at 7 bases. The CDR3 has 15 residues. Germline V gives CDR1 SSHAT, CDR2 FNYEAQ (reference sequence).

This clonotype was seen many times. The chain recombines TRBV7-2 with TRBJ2-1, with 8 bases fitting TRBD2. CDR3 length: 13 residues. Germline assignment: CDR1 SGHTA and CDR2 FQGNSA. Trimming removed 5 bases from V and 9 bases from J; junction bases left unmatched: 6. The CDR3 reads CASSLPGLGEQFF. CDR3 DNA: TGTGCCAGCAGCCTCCCGGGACTAGGTGAGCAGTTCTTC. Combining the CDR3 with reference TRBV7-2 and TRBJ2-1 gives the whole variable domain GAGVSQSPSNKVTEKGKDVELRCDPISGHTALYWYRQSLGQGLEFLIYFQGNSAPDKSGLPSDRFSAERTGGSVSTLTIQRTQQEDSAVYLCASSLPGLGEQFFGPGTRLTVL.

The DNA for the CDR3 is TGCAGCGTTTCGCTAGTCCAAGAGACCCAGTTCTTC. This encodes CSVSLVQETQFF. The chain is built from TRBV29-1 and TRBJ2-5; D is unclear. With the DNA end fitting TRBJ2-1 better, the J assignment may be wrong. The CDR3 is 12 amino acids. The germline gives CDR1 SQVTM, CDR2 ANQGSEA.

This clonotype was counted many times. The J gene is TRBJ2-7, the V gene TRBV20-1, with 10 bases fitting TRBD2. Germline CDR1 is DFQATT and CDR2 is SNEGSKA (reference sequence). The CDR3 is 13 residues long. The V gene end was trimmed by 3 bases and the J gene end by 5 bases; junction bases not matched to a gene: 4. The CDR3 bases are TGCAGTGCTAGTACTAGCGGGACGGACGAGCAGTACTTC. Encoded protein: CSASTSGTDEQYF.

The chain uses TRBV29-1 and TRBJ2-3; TRBD2 matches at 7 bases. The germline gives CDR1 SQVTM, CDR2 ANQGSEA. The CDR3 covers 13 residues. V dropped 4 bases and J dropped 6; count of bases not matched to a gene: 7. The CDR3 reads CSVGDVGRDTQYF. The CDR3 DNA follows: TGCAGCGTTGGTGACGTCGGGAGGGATACGCAGTATTTT.

This clonotype has at least ten counts. This chain joins TRBV6-1 and TRBJ1-4; D is ambiguous. CDR3 size: 15 residues. V lost 2 bases and J lost 0, with 7 bases in between. CDR1 is MNHNS and CDR2 is SASEGT in the germline V gene. The chain's CDR3 is CASSEIGATNEKLFF. The CDR3 nucleotides read TGTGCCAGCAGTGAAATTGGGGCAACTAATGAAAAACTGTTTTTT.

This clonotype was picked up a small number of times. Here the CDR3 reads CASSLVVSSYEQYF. CDR3 nucleotides: TGTGCCAGCAGCTTAGTTGTGAGCTCCTACGAGCAGTACTTC. The chain carries TRBV7-2 and TRBJ2-7; D ambiguous. CDR1 is SGHTA, CDR2 FQGNSA, per germline. The CDR3 sequence is 14 residues long. V shed 1 base and J shed 0 bases, with 7 bases lying between them.